These 5 T cell receptor beta chains originate from one sample sequenced in a study of blood T cell repertoires in COVID-19. Sequencing was performed with immunoSEQ multiplex PCR; in TCRdb, only in-frame clones are kept and a portion is missing. Of more than 350,000 clones listed, more than 70% were seen once; the top ten hold 1.4%. Material: PBMCs or T cells enriched from blood (not recorded which). These TCRs come from a woman aged 18-35 years who had been exposed to COVID-19.

The chain couples TRBV12-5 to TRBJ2-1, with TRBD2 identical over 8 bases. Trimming at V came to 1 base and at J to 6 bases, leaving 14 bases not matched to a gene. The CDR3 length is 18 residues. Germline V gene lookup returns CDR1 LGHNT and CDR2 FRNRAP. CDR3 loop: CASGLGAWEREMSNEQFF. CDR3 coding DNA: TGTGCTAGTGGTTTGGGGGCGTGGGAGCGGGAGATGAGCAATGAGCAGTTCTTC.

This chain joins TRBV28 and TRBJ2-1; 10 bases line up with TRBD2. Losses at the gene ends were 6 bases for V and 9 bases for J; bases not matched to a gene: 8. The CDR3 is 14 residues long. CDR1 is MDHEN and CDR2 is SYDVKM in the germline V gene. CDR3 sequence: CASSFSGRSGEQFF. The CDR3 region has the DNA TGTGCCAGCAGCTTTAGCGGGAGGTCGGGTGAGCAGTTCTTC.

This chain joins TRBV28 and TRBJ2-3; D perhaps matches TRBD2 (6 bases). This CDR3 has 14 residues. The germline gives CDR1 MDHEN, CDR2 SYDVKM. V dropped 4 bases and J dropped 3 bases, with 11 bases sitting between them. The CDR3 region has the DNA TGTGCCAGCAGTTCTATCGGGGGAACAGATACGCAGTATTTT. Residues: CASSSIGGTDTQYF.

The V and J genes are TRBV19 and TRBJ2-7, with D hard to call. This CDR3 contains 13 residues. Germline CDR1 reads LNHDA; CDR2 reads SQIVND (reference sequence). Trimming removed 3 bases at V and 0 bases at J, with 6 bases between. CDR3 protein: CASSIGTSYEQYF. The CDR3 coding sequence is TGTGCCAGTAGTATTGGCACCTCCTACGAGCAGTACTTC.

This chain's CDR3 is CASSDRGLLELTYEQYF. The CDR3 DNA sequence: TGCGCCAGCAGTGATCGGGGACTACTGGAACTAACCTACGAGCAGTACTTC. This chain uses TRBV10-1 with TRBJ2-7; 7 nucleotides agree with TRBD2. With V trimmed by 3 bases and J by 2 bases, 13 bases remained unmatched. The CDR3 contains 17 residues. Germline V CDR1 and CDR2: WNHNN, SYGVQD (reference sequence).